This T cell receptor beta chain was observed in a study of beta chain features in type 1 diabetes. On the study more broadly: The study found patients and healthy donors alike in age, gender and cell yields.

The CDR3 runs to 14 residues. Trimming pared 6 bases from V and 1 base from J, leaving 13 bases between. CDR1 MDHEN and CDR2 SYDVKM come from the germline V gene. Findings and limits, study-wide: More deletions and fewer insertions at VDJ junctions were seen in type 1 diabetes patients. Patients with Type 1 diabetes showed moderately but significantly shorter TCRB CDR3s in all four CD4+ subsets. Healthy donors had naive, central memory and Treg TCRB repertoires that appeared less similar than those seen among patients. Over-representation of high TCR-expressing cells was a possible consequence of cDNA sequencing.

Reverse transcription of all isolated RNA meant that expressed TCRB transcripts were sequenced. The data were produced by immunoSEQ multiplex PCR, yet TCRdb's version contains in-frame clones alone and is incomplete. The sample yields 160,000 or so clones, around 8.6% seen once. Details on this clone: Its antigen is still unknown.

The gene calls are TRBV28 and TRBJ2-7; D might be TRBD2 (6 bases). The sequencing sample was made of central memory CD4+ T cells from blood. The TCR originated in a woman aged 18-29 years with type 1 diabetes. The CDR3 coding sequence is TGTGCCAGCAGCCCAGCGGGCCGGTCCTACGAGCAGTACTTC. This translates into CASSPAGRSYEQYF. The variable domain in full, with the rest retrieved from reference TRBV28 and TRBJ2-7, is DVKVTQSSRYLVKRTGEKVFLECVQDMDHENMFWYRQDPGLGLRLIYFSYDVKMKEKGDIPEGYSVSREKKERFSLILESASTNQTSMYLCASSPAGRSYEQYFGPGTRLTVT.